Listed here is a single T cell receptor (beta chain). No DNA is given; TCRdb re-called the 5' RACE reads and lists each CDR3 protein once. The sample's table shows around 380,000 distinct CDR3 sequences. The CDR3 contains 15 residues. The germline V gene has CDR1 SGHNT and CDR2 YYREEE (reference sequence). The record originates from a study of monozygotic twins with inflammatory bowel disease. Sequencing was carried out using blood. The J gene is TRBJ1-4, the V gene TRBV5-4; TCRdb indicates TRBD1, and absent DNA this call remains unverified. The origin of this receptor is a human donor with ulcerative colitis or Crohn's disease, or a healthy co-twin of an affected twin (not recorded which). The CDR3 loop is CASSLTGNPNEKLFF. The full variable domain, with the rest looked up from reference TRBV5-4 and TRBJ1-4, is ETGVTQSPTHLIKTRGQQVTLRCSSQSGHNTVSWYQQALGQGPQFIFQYYREEENGRGNFPPRFSGLQFPNYSSELNVNALELDDSALYLCASSLTGNPNEKLFFGSGTQLSVL.